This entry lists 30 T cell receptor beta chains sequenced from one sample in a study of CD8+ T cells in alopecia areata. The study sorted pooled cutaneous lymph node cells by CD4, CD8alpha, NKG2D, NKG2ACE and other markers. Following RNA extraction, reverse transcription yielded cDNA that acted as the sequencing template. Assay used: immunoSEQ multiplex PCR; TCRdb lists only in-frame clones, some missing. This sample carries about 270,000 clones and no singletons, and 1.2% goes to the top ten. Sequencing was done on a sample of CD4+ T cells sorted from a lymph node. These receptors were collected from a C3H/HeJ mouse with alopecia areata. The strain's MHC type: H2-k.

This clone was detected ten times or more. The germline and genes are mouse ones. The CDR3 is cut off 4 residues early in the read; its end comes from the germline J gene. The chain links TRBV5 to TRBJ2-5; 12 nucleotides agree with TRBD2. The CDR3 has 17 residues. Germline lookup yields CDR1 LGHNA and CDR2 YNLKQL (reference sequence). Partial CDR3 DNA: TGTGCCAGCAGCCAACCTCGACTGGGGGGGCGCGAAGAC. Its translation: CASSQPRLGGRED. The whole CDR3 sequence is CASSQPRLGGREDTQYF.

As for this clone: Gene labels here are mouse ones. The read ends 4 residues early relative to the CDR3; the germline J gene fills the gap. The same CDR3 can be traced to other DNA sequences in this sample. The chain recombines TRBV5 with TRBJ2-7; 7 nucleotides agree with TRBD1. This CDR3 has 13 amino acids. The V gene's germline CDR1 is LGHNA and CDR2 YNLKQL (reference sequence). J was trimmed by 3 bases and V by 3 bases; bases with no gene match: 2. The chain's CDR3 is CASSQGTDYEQYF. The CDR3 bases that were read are TGTGCCAGCAGCCAGGGGACAGACTAT.

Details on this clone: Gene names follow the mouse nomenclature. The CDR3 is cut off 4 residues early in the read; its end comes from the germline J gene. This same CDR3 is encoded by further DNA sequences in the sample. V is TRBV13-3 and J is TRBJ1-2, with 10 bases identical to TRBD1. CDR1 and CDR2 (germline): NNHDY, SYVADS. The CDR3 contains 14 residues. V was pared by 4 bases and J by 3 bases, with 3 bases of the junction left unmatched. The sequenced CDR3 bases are TGTGCCAGCAGTAGACAGGGGGCAGACTCC. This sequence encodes CASSRQGADS. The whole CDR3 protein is CASSRQGADSDYTF.

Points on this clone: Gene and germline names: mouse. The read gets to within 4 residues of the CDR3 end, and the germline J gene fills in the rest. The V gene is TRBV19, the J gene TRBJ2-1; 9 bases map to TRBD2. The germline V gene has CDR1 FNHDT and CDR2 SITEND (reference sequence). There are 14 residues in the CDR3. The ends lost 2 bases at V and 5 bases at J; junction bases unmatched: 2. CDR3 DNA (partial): TGTGCCAGCAGTATCTCTGGGGGGGATGCT. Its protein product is CASSISGGDA. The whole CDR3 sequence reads CASSISGGDAEQFF.

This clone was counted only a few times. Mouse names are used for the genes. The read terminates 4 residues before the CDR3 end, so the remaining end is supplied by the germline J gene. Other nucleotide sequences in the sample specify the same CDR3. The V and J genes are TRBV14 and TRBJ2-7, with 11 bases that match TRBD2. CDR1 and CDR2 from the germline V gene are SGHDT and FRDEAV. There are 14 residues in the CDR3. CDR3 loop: CASSLGLGVYEQYF. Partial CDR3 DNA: TGTGCCAGCAGCCTGGGACTGGGGGTTTAT.

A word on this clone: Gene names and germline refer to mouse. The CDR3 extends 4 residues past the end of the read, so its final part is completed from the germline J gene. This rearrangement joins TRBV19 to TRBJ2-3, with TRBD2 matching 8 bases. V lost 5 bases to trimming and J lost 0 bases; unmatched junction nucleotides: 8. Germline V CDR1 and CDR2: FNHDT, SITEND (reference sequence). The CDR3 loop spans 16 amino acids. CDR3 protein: CASRTLGGGSAETLYF. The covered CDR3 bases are TGTGCCAGCAGGACTCTGGGGGGAGGGAGTGCAGAA.

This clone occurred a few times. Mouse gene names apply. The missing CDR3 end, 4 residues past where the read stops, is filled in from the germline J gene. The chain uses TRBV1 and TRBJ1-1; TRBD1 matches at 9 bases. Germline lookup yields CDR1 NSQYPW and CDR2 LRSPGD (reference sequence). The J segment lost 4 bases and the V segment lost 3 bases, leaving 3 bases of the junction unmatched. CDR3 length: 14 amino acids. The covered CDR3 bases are TGCACCTGCAGTGCGGGACAGGGCGCCACA. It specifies CTCSAGQGAT. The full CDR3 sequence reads CTCSAGQGATEVFF. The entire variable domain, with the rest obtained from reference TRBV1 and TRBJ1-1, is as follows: VTLLEQNPRWRLVPRGQAVNLRCILKNSQYPWMSWYQQDLQKQLQWLFTLRSPGDKEVKSLPGADYLATRVTDTELRLQVANMSQGRTLYCTCSAGQGATEVFFGKGTRLTVV.

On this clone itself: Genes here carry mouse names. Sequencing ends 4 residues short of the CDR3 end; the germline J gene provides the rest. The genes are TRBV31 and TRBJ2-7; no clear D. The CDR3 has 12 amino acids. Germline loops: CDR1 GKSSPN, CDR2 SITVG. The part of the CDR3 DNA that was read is TGTGCCTGGAGCGAGGGTCGGGAT. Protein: CAWSEGRD. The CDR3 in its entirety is CAWSEGRDEQYF.

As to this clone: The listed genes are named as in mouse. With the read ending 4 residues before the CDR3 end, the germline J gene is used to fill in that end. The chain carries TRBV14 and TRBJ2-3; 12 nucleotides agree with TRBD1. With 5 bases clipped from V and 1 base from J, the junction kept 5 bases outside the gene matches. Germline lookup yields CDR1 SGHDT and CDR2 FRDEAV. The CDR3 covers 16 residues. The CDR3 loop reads CASSLGTGGRAETLYF. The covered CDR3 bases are TGTGCCAGCAGCCTCGGGACAGGGGGCCGTGCAGAA.

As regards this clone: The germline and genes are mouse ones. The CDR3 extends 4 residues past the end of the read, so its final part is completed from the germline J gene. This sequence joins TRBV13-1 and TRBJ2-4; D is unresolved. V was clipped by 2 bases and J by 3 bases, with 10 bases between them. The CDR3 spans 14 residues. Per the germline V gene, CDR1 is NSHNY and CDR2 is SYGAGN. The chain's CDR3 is CASSESRGQNTLYF. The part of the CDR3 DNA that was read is TGTGCCAGCAGTGAATCCAGAGGGCAAAAC.

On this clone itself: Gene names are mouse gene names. CDR3 DNA (partial): TGTGCCTGGAGTCGGACAGGGGGCCACTCC. Protein product: CAWSRTGGHS. In full, the CDR3 is CAWSRTGGHSDYTF. The chain recombines TRBV31 with TRBJ1-2, with 11 bases identical to TRBD1. The sequenced fragment ends 4 residues before the CDR3 boundary, so the rest is inferred from the germline J gene. CDR3 length: 14 residues. From germline, CDR1 is GKSSPN and CDR2 SITVG. After removal of 1 base from V and 3 bases from J, the junction contained 1 base not matched to a gene.

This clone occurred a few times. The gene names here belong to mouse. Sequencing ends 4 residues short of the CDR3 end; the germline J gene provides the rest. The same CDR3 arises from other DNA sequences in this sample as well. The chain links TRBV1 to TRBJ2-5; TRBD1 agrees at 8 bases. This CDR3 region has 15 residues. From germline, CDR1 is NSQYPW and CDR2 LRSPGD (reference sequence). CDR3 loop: CTCSADLQGADTQYF. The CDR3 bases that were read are TGCACCTGCAGTGCAGATCTGCAGGGGGCAGAC.

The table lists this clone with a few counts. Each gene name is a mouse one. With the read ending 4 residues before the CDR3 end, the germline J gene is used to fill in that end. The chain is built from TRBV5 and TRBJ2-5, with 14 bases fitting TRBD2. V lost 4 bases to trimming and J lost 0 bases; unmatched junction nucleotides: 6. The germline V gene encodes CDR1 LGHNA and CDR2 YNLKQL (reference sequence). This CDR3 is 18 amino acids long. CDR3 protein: CASSRRDWGGANQDTQYF. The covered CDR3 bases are TGTGCCAGCAGCCGCCGGGACTGGGGGGGCGCGAACCAAGAC.

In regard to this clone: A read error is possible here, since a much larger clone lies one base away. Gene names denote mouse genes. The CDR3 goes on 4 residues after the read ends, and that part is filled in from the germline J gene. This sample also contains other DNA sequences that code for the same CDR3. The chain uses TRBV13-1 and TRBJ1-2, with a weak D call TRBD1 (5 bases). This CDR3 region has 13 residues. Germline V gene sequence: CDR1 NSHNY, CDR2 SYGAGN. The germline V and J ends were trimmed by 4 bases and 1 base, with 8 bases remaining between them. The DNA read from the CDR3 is TGTGCCAGCAGTCCGGACAAAAACTCC. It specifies CASSPDKNS. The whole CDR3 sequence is CASSPDKNSDYTF.

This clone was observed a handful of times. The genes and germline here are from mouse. CDR3 in amino acids: CASGTQGTEVFF. Partial CDR3 DNA: TGTGCCAGCGGGACTCAGGGGACA. The V gene is TRBV13-2, the J gene TRBJ1-1; TRBD1 is a possible D gene (6 bases). From the germline J gene comes the end of the CDR3, since the read stops 4 residues before it. CDR1 is NNHNN, CDR2 SYGAGS, per germline (reference sequence). The CDR3 runs to 12 residues.

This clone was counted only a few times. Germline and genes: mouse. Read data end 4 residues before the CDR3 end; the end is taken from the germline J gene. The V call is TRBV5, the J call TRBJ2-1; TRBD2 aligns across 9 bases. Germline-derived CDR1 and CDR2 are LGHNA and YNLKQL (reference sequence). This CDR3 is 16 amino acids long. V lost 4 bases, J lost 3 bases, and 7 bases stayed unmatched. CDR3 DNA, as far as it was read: TGTGCCAGCAGCCGCCACCGGGACTGGGCCTATGCT. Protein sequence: CASSRHRDWAYA. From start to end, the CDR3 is CASSRHRDWAYAEQFF.

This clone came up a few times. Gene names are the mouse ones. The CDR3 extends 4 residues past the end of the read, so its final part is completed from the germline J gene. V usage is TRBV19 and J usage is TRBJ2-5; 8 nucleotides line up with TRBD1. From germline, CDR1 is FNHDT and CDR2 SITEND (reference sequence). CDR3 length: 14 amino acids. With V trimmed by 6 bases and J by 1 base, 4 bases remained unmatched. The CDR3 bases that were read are TGTGCCAGCATCCCGGGACAGGACCAAGAC. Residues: CASIPGQDQD. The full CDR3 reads CASIPGQDQDTQYF. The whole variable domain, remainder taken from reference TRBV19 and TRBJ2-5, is GGIITQTPKFLIGQEGQKLTLKCQQNFNHDTMYWYRQDSGKGLRLIYYSITENDLQKGDLSEGYDASREKKSSFSLTVTSAQKNEMAVFLCASIPGQDQDTQYFGPGTRLLVL.

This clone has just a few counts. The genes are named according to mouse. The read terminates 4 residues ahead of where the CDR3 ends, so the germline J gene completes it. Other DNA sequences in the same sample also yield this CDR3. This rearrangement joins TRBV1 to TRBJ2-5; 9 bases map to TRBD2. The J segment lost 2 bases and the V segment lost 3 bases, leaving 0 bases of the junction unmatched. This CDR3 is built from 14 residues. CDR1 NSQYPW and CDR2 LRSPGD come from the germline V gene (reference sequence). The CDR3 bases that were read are TGCACCTGCAGTGCTGGGGGGGCCCAAGAC. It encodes CTCSAGGAQD. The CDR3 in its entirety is CTCSAGGAQDTQYF.

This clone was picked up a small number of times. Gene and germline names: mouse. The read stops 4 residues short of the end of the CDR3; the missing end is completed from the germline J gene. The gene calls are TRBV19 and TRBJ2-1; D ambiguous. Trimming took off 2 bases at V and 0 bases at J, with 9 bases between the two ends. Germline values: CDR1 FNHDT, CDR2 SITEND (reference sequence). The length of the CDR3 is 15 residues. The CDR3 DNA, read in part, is TGTGCCAGCAGTATGGGGTTTTATAACTATGCT. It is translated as CASSMGFYNYA. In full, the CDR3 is CASSMGFYNYAEQFF.

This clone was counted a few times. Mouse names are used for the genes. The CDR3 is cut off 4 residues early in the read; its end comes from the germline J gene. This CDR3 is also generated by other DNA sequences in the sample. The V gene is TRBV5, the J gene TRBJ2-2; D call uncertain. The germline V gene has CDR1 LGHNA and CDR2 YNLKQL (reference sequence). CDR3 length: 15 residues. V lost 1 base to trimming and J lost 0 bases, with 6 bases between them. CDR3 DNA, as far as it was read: TGTGCCAGCAGCCAAGGACAAGCAAACACCGGG. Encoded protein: CASSQGQANTG. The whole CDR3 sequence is CASSQGQANTGQLYF.

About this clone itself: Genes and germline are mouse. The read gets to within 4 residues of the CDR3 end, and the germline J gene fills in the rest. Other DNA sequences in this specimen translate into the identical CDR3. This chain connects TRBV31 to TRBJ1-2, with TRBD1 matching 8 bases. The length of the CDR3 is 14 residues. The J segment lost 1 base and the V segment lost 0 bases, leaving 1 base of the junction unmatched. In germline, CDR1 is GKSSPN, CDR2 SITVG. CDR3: CAWSLGTGNSDYTF. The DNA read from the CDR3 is TGTGCCTGGAGTCTGGGGACAGGAAACTCC.

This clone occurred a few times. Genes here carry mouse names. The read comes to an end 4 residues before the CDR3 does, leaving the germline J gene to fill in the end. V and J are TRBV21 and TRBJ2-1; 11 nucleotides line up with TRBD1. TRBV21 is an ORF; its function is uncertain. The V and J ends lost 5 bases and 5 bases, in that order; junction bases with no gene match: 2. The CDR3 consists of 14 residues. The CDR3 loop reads CASSVDRGHAEQFF. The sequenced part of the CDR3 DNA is TGTGCTAGCAGTGTGGACAGGGGGCATGCT.

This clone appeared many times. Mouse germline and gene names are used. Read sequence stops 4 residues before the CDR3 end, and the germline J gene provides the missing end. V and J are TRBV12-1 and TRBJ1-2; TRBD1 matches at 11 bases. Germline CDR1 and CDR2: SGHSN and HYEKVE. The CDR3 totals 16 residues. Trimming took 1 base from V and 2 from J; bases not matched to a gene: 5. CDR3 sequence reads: CASSLSRTGGNSDYTF. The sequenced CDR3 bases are TGTGCCAGCTCTCTGAGCAGGACAGGGGGCAACTCC.

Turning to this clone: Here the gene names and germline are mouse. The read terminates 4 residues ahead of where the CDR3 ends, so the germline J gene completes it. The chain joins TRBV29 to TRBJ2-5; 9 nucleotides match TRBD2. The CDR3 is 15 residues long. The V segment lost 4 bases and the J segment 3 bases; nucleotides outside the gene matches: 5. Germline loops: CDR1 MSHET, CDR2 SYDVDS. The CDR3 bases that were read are TGTGCTAGCAGTTCCCTCGACTGGGGGCAAGAC. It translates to CASSSLDWGQD. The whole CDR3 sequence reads CASSSLDWGQDTQYF.

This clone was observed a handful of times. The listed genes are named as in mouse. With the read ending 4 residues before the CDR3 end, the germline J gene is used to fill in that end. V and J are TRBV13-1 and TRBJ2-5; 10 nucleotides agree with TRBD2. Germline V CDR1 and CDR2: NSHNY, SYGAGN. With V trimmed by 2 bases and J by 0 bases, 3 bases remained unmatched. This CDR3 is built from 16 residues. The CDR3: CASSERLGGNQDTQYF. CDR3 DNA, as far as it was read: TGTGCCAGCAGTGAACGACTGGGGGGAAACCAAGAC.

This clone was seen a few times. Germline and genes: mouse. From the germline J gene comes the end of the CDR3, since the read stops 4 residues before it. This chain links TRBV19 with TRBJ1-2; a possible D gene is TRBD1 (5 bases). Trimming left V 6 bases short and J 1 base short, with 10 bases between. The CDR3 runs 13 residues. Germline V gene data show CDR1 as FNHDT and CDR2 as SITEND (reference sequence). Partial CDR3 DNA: TGTGCCAGCAAAGACAGAATAAACTCC. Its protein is CASKDRINS. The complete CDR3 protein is CASKDRINSDYTF.

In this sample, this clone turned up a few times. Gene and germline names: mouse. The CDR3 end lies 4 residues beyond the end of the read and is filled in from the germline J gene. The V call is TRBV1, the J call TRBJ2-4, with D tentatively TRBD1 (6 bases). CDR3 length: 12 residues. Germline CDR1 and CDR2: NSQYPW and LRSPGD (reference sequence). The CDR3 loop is CTCSGDKNTLYF. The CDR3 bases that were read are TGCACCTGCAGTGGGGACAAAAAC.

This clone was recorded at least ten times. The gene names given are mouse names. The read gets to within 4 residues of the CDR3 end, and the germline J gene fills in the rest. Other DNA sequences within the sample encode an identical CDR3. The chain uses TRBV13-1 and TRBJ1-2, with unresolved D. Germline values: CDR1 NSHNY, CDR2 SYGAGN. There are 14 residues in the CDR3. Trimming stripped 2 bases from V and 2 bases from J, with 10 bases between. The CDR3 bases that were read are TGTGCCAGCAGTGAATCGCGAGGGAACTCC. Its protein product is CASSESRGNS. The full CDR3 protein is CASSESRGNSDYTF.

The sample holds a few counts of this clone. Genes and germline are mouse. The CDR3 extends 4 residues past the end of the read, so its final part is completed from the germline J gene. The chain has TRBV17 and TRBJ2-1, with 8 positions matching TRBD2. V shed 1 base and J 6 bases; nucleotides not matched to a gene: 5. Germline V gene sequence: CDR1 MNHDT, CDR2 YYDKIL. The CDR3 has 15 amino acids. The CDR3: CASSRGAGGLAEQFF. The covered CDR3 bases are TGTGCTAGCAGTAGAGGTGCTGGGGGGCTTGCT.

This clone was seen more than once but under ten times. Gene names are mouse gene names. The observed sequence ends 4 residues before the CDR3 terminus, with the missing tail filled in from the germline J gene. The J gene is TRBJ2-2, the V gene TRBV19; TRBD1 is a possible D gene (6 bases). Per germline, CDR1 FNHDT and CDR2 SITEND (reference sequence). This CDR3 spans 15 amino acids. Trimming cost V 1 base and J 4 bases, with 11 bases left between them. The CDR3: CASSIIRGGTGQLYF. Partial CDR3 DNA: TGTGCCAGCAGTATAATCAGGGGCGGCACCGGG.